This note documents a single T cell receptor beta chain sequence. Its antigen is unidentified. These data come from a study of T cells after yellow fever vaccination. Study observations and caveats: CD4 and CD8 compartments shared a small share of clonotypes.

TCRdb independently ran MiXCR on the 5' RACE reads; one entry per CDR3 protein. The table has about 300,000 distinct CDR3 sequences, around 7.3% seen once. Specimen: PBMCs, collected roughly 45 days after the first yellow fever vaccination. The clonotype comes from a man between 18 and 35 years old who received the YFV17D yellow fever vaccine.

CDR3 loop: CAISPGQGRTGELFF. Written as DNA, the CDR3 is TGTGCCATCAGCCCGGGTCAGGGGAGAACCGGGGAGCTGTTTTTT. J is TRBJ2-2 and V is TRBV10-3; D might be TRBD1 (6 bases). Trimming removed 6 bases from V and 5 bases from J, with 16 bases in between. The CDR3 is made up of 15 amino acids. Germline CDR1 reads ENHRY; CDR2 reads SYGVKD.